This TCR beta chain was captured in a study of cytomegalovirus exposure and HLA in healthy donors. Assay: immunoSEQ multiplex PCR; the TCRdb copy retains only in-frame clones and omits some. The repertoire holds more than 140,000 clones, with 85% to 90% as singletons. The source material was PBMCs. The clonotype was recovered from a woman in her late teens or twenties in good health and CMV-seropositive.

CDR3 protein: CASTGQGETQYF. As DNA, the CDR3 is TGTGCCAGCACGGGACAGGGAGAGACCCAGTACTTC. V is TRBV7-9 and J is TRBJ2-5; 9 bases fit TRBD1. V lost 7 bases and J lost 4; bases outside the gene matches: 1. The germline gives CDR1 SEHNR, CDR2 FQNEAQ (reference sequence). The CDR3 extends over 12 amino acids. Complete variable domain (other parts from reference TRBV7-9 and TRBJ2-5): DTGVSQNPRHKITKRGQNVTFRCDPISEHNRLYWYRQTLGQGPEFLTYFQNEAQLEKSRLLSDRFSAERPKGSFSTLEIQRTEQGDSAMYLCASTGQGETQYFGPGTRLLVL.